This T cell receptor beta chain was obtained from a study of metastatic and nonmetastatic thyroid tumors. Overall study context: Repertoires were compared across blood and tumor or nodule tissue from malignant and benign thyroid patients. The study, taken as a whole, reports: Reports indicated that malignant thyroid tumors showed significantly higher TCR beta diversity than benign nodules did, in blood and tumor.

TCRdb re-called the PCR reads via MiXCR. Of approximately 16,000 clones in the sample, around 33% were seen once. As for this clone: Its antigen is unidentified.

CDR3 size: 13 residues. J lost 5 bases, V lost 8 bases, and 2 bases had no gene match. CDR1 is MRHNA, CDR2 SNTAGT, per germline. No treatment of any kind had been given to any patient before thyroid surgery. This TCR came from a male donor with papillary thyroid cancer or a benign thyroid nodule (not recorded which). Some clones in this sample may be carry-over from other donors' samples. The sequencing sample was made of tumor tissue. The chain has TRBV6-4 and TRBJ1-6, with TRBD1 identical over 8 bases. The CDR3 sequence is CASLDRDNSPLHF. The CDR3 region has the DNA TGTGCCAGCCTGGACAGGGATAATTCACCCCTCCACTTT.